The next 21 T cell receptor beta chains were all read from a single sample in a study of blood T cell repertoires in COVID-19. TCRdb keeps only in-frame clones here, not all; method: immunoSEQ multiplex PCR. The sample carries around 280,000 clones, just under 85% recorded once. Input material: peripheral blood. The receptors were sampled from a woman aged 45-65 years with active or convalescent COVID-19.

The rearrangement links TRBV7-8 to TRBJ2-3, with D hard to call. In germline, CDR1 is SGHVS, CDR2 FQNEAQ. The CDR3 length is 17 residues. V was shortened by 2 bases and J by 4 bases, with 19 bases between the two germline ends. The CDR3 loop is CASSLISAGHTPDTQYF. The CDR3 nucleotides are TGTGCCAGCAGCTTAATCAGTGCTGGGCACACACCAGATACGCAGTATTTT.

The V and J genes are TRBV5-4 and TRBJ1-1; TRBD1 agrees at 7 bases. The CDR3 length is 16 residues. Trimming took 0 bases from V and 4 from J; bases not matched to a gene: 9. Germline CDR1 and CDR2: SGHNT and YYREEE (reference sequence). CDR3 region: CASSLDLPRGTTEAFF. CDR3 DNA: TGTGCCAGCAGCTTGGACCTACCCAGGGGGACCACTGAAGCTTTCTTT.

The chain uses TRBV10-3 and TRBJ2-3, with 7 bases matching TRBD2. Per the germline V gene, CDR1 is ENHRY and CDR2 is SYGVKD. V was clipped by 6 bases and J by 1 base; unmatched bases: 10. The CDR3 totals 16 residues. CDR3 residues: CAIRTSQAGGTDTQYF. In DNA form, the CDR3 reads TGTGCCATCAGGACTTCGCAGGCGGGAGGCACAGATACGCAGTATTTT.

The CDR3 spells CASSATISNTEAFF. The CDR3 DNA is TGTGCCAGCAGCGCCACCATTAGCAACACTGAAGCTTTCTTT. The chain is built from TRBV9 and TRBJ1-1; unclear D gene. Germline assignment: CDR1 SGDLS and CDR2 YYNGEE. The CDR3 has 14 amino acids. V lost 3 bases, J lost 2 bases, and 11 bases lay in between.

The gene calls are TRBV3-1 (or the pseudogene TRBV3-2) and TRBJ2-1, with D hard to call. CDR3 length equals 18 residues. The V end was cut by 4 bases, the J end by 8 bases, with 27 bases between. The germline V gene encodes CDR1 LGHDT and CDR2 YNNKEL (reference sequence). The CDR3 here is CASSLGTRLALSRYEQFF. In DNA, the CDR3 is TGTGCCAGCAGCCTCGGTACGCGTCTGGCCCTTTCGCGGTATGAGCAGTTCTTC.

This chain uses TRBV4-2 with TRBJ2-7; TRBD2 agrees at 9 bases. Germline CDR1 is LGHNA and CDR2 is YNFKEQ. With 4 bases clipped from V and 5 bases from J, the junction kept 9 bases outside the gene matches. This CDR3 has 15 residues. The CDR3 loop reads CASSPDPRLADEQYF. The CDR3 bases are TGTGCCAGCAGCCCTGATCCGAGACTAGCGGACGAGCAGTACTTC.

The V gene is TRBV19, the J gene TRBJ2-2; 9 positions agree with TRBD2. V was pared by 8 bases and J by 0 bases, with 4 bases of the junction left unmatched. Germline CDR1 is LNHDA and CDR2 is SQIVND (reference sequence). There are 15 residues in the CDR3. The CDR3 region is CASQAGGPNTGELFF. CDR3 nucleotides: TGTGCCAGTCAGGCGGGAGGGCCGAACACCGGGGAGCTGTTTTTT.

The V gene is TRBV19, the J gene TRBJ2-2; TRBD1 agrees at 12 bases. V lost 7 bases and J lost 4; bases outside the gene matches: 4. Germline CDR1 LNHDA, CDR2 SQIVND (reference sequence). The CDR3 totals 15 residues. CDR3 nucleotides: TGTGCCAGTATGGGACAGGGGGCAGTCACCGGGGAGCTGTTTTTT. Encoded protein: CASMGQGAVTGELFF.

This chain's CDR3 is CASSPGLAEGYEQYF. Here the CDR3 DNA reads TGCGCCAGCAGCCCTGGACTGGCGGAGGGCTACGAGCAGTACTTC. The V call is TRBV5-1, the J call TRBJ2-7, with a possible D match to TRBD2 (6 bases). The CDR3 totals 15 residues. With 4 bases removed from V and 3 bases from J, the gap between germline ends came to 17 bases. Germline CDR1 is SGHRS and CDR2 is YFSETQ. Using reference TRBV5-1 and TRBJ2-7 for the parts outside the CDR3, the full variable domain is KAGVTQTPRYLIKTRGQQVTLSCSPISGHRSVSWYQQTPGQGLQFLFEYFSETQRNKGNFPGRFSGRQFSNSRSEMNVSTLELGDSALYLCASSPGLAEGYEQYFGPGTRLTVT.

V is TRBV5-1 and J is TRBJ2-3; weak D call: TRBD1 (6 bases). The CDR3 is made up of 15 amino acids. Germline assignment: CDR1 SGHRS and CDR2 YFSETQ. Trimming shortened V by 6 bases and J by 6 bases, and 20 bases separated the two germline ends. The CDR3 here is CASTLGAGAGDTQYF. DNA for the CDR3: TGCGCCAGCACCCTTGGGGCAGGGGCCGGGGATACGCAGTATTTT.

The chain couples TRBV6-1 to TRBJ1-5; 7 bases match TRBD1. After removal of 4 bases from V and 3 bases from J, the junction contained 9 bases not matched to a gene. Germline V gene data show CDR1 as MNHNS and CDR2 as SASEGT. The CDR3 loop spans 16 amino acids. The CDR3 here is CASSARTGQSNQPQHF. The DNA of the CDR3 is TGTGCCAGCAGTGCACGGACAGGCCAGTCCAATCAGCCCCAGCATTTT.

The gene calls are TRBV12-3 or TRBV12-4 and TRBJ2-3; D not resolved. V was cut by 6 bases and J by 1 base, with 8 bases left in between. The CDR3 consists of 13 residues. Written as DNA, the CDR3 is TGTGCCAGCAGGGAGTGGGGCACAGATACGCAGTATTTT. Translating gives CASREWGTDTQYF.

The chain joins TRBV3-1 (or the pseudogene TRBV3-2) to TRBJ1-1; possibly TRBD1 for D (6 bases). The CDR3 covers 15 residues. The ends were cut back, 7 bases at V and 0 bases at J, with 15 bases in the middle. Germline lookup yields CDR1 LGHDT and CDR2 YNNKEL (reference sequence). The CDR3 here is CASTRGGGMNTEAFF. The CDR3 DNA follows: TGTGCCAGCACCCGGGGAGGGGGAATGAACACTGAAGCTTTCTTT.

The sample holds one count of this clone. CDR3 sequence: CASSIGTGTDTQYF. As DNA, the CDR3 is TGTGCCAGTAGTATCGGGACAGGCACAGATACGCAGTATTTT. This chain uses TRBV19 with TRBJ2-3; 7 positions agree with TRBD1. The V gene's germline CDR1 is LNHDA and CDR2 SQIVND (reference sequence). The CDR3 length is 14 residues. Trimming at V came to 3 bases and at J to 1 base, leaving 1 base not matched to a gene.

Comment on this clone: The DNA is omitted, as the CDR3 cannot be located on it reliably, and the CDR3 follows TCRdb's listing. CDR3 residues: CASSKESYNCGAFF. This sequence joins TRBV21-1 and TRBJ1-1. TRBV21-1 is a recognized pseudogene. From its first to its last residue, the CDR3 has 14 amino acids.

The V gene is TRBV28, the J gene TRBJ1-1; the match to TRBD1 covers 7 bases. The CDR3 runs to 16 residues. V trimming: 5 bases; J trimming: 3 bases; junction bases outside the gene matches: 12. Germline CDR1 is MDHEN and CDR2 is SYDVKM. The chain's CDR3 is CASSPRTGWADTEAFF. For the CDR3, the DNA is TGTGCCAGCAGTCCAAGGACAGGTTGGGCGGACACTGAAGCTTTCTTT.

In nucleotides, the CDR3 is TGTGCCAGCAGCCCTATGTTTGCGGGAGGAGGCGGGCAGTTCTTC. It specifies CASSPMFAGGGGQFF. This rearrangement joins TRBV16 to TRBJ2-1; 8 bases align to TRBD2. CDR3 length equals 15 residues. CDR1 is KGHSY and CDR2 is FQNENV in the germline V gene. V trimming: 4 bases; J trimming: 12 bases; junction bases outside the gene matches: 14.

The J gene is TRBJ1-3, the V gene TRBV7-2; D is undetermined. Trimming removed 5 bases at V and 0 bases at J, with 8 bases between. This CDR3 is 14 amino acids long. The germline gives CDR1 SGHTA, CDR2 FQGNSA. The CDR3 sequence: CASSPSYSGNTIYF. The CDR3 bases are TGTGCCAGCAGCCCCAGTTACTCTGGAAACACCATATATTTT.

The DNA for the CDR3 is TGCGCCAGCAGTCTGGGGGGGATTTTCCAAGAGACCCAGTACTTC. This gives the protein CASSLGGIFQETQYF. The chain combines TRBV5-1 with TRBJ2-5, with 7 bases fitting TRBD2. The germline CDR1 and CDR2 sequences are SGHRS and YFSETQ. The CDR3 loop spans 15 amino acids. V shed 5 bases and J 1 base; nucleotides not matched to a gene: 8.

This rearrangement joins TRBV4-2 to TRBJ2-1; D is possibly TRBD2 (6 bases). Germline values: CDR1 LGHNA, CDR2 YNFKEQ. CDR3 length: 16 residues. V dropped 5 bases and J dropped 0 bases, with 14 bases sitting between them. As DNA, the CDR3 is TGTGCCAGCAGCGAATTAGCGGCCAACTCCTACAATGAGCAGTTCTTC. Amino acid sequence: CASSELAANSYNEQFF.

The chain employs TRBV9 and TRBJ2-1; the match to TRBD2 covers 10 bases. This CDR3 is 15 amino acids long. Germline loops: CDR1 SGDLS, CDR2 YYNGEE. V lost 0 bases to trimming and J lost 5 bases; unmatched junction nucleotides: 2. CDR3 in amino acids: CASSVGGTSDNEQFF. CDR3 sequence (DNA): TGTGCCAGCAGCGTAGGAGGGACTAGCGACAATGAGCAGTTCTTC.